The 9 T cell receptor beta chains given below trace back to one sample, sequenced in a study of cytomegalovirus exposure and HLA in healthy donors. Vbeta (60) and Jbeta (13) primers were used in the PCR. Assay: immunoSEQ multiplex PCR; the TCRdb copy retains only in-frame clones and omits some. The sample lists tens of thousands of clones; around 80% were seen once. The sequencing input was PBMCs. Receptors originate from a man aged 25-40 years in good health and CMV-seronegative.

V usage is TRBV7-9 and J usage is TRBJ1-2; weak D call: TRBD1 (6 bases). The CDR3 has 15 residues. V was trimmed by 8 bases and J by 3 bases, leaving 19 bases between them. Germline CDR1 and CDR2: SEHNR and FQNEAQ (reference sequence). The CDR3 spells CASPGPGGEYYGYTF. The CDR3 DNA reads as TGTGCCAGCCCAGGTCCGGGGGGCGAGTACTATGGCTACACCTTC.

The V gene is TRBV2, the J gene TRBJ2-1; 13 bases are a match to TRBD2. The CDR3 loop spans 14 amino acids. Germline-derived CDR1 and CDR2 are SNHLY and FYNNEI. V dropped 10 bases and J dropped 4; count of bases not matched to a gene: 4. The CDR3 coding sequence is TGTGCCACCCCGACTAGCGGGGGGTACAATGAGCAGTTCTTC. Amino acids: CATPTSGGYNEQFF.

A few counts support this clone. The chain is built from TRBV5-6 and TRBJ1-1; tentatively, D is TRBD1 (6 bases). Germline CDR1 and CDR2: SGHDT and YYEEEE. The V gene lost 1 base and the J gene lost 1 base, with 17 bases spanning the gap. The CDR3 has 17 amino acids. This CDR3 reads CASSLTGMGRRNTEAFF. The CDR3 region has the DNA TGTGCCAGCAGCTTGACAGGGATGGGACGTCGGAACACTGAAGCTTTCTTT.

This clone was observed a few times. CDR3: CASRLWRSGNTEAFF. CDR3 nucleotides: TGTGCCAGCAGACTATGGAGGTCAGGGAACACTGAAGCTTTCTTT. This rearrangement joins TRBV28 to TRBJ1-1; unclear D gene. Trimming cost V 6 bases and J 1 base, with 15 bases left between them. The CDR3 sequence is 15 residues long. Germline loops: CDR1 MDHEN, CDR2 SYDVKM.

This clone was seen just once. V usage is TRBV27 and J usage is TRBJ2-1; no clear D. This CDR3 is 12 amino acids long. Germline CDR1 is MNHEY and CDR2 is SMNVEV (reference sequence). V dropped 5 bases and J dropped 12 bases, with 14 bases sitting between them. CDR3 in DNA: TGTGCCAGCAGTCCTTCTAGATCTGTGCAGTTCTTC. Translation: CASSPSRSVQFF.

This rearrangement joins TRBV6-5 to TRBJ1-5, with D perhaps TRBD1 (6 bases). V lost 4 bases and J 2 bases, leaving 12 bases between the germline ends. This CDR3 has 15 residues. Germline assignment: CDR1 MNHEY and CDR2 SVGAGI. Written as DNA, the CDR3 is TGTGCCAGCAGTTCCAGGGGCGAAGGCAATCAGCCCCAGCATTTT. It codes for CASSSRGEGNQPQHF.

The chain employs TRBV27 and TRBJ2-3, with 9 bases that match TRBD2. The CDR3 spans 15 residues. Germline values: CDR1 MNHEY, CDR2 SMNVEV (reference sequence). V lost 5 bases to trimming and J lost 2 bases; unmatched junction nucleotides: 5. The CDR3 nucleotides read TGTGCCAGCAGTGCTAGCGGGATGATCACAGATACGCAGTATTTT. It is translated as CASSASGMITDTQYF.

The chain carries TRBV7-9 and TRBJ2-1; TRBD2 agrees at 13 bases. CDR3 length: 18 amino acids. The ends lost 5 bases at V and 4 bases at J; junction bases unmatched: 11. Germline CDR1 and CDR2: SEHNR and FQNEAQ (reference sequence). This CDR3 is CASSQTRTSGGTYNEQFF. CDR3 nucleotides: TGTGCCAGCAGCCAGACCAGGACTAGCGGGGGAACTTACAATGAGCAGTTCTTC.

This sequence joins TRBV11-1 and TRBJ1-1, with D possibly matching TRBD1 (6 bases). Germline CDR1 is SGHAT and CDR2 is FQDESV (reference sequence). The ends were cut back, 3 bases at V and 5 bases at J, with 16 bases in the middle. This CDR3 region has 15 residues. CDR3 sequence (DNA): TGTGCCAGCAGCTTCAGTCGGGGGGCATTTACTGAAGCTTTCTTT. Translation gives CASSFSRGAFTEAFF.